One sample yielded the 7 T cell receptor beta chains listed below, sequenced in a study of blood T cells in healthy people across ages. Primers used in a second PCR of roughly 6 to 11 cycles were a sample-barcoded 5' primer and a J-beta primer mix. From the 5' RACE reads, TCRdb called clonotypes with MiXCR, one entry per CDR3 protein. The sample has hundreds of thousands of distinct CDR3 sequences, more than 45% seen once. The specimen was blood. These receptors were obtained from a woman at least 80 years old in good health.

This clonotype was recorded at least ten times. CDR3 sequence reads: CASSPTGGGTEAFF. CDR3 bases: TGTGCCAGCAGCCCGACGGGGGGCGGCACTGAAGCTTTCTTT. This chain links TRBV7-9 with TRBJ1-1; maybe TRBD1 (6 bases). CDR1 and CDR2 from the germline V gene are SEHNR and FQNEAQ (reference sequence). The CDR3 spans 14 residues. V gave up 5 bases and J gave up 4 bases, with 14 bases separating them.

Remarks on this clonotype: A much larger clonotype is one base distant, so this may be a read error. The chain joins TRBV7-3 to TRBJ2-1; tentatively, D is TRBD1 (6 bases). V dropped 2 bases and J dropped 12 bases, with 17 bases sitting between them. This CDR3 has 14 residues. Looked up from germline, CDR1 is SGHTA and CDR2 is FQGTGA. The CDR3 here is CASSLVGARVGQFF. The CDR3 coding sequence is TGTGCCAGCAGCTTAGTGGGGGCCAGGGTTGGGCAGTTCTTC. Full variable domain (missing parts from reference TRBV7-3 and TRBJ2-1): GAGVSQTPSNKVTEKGKYVELRCDPISGHTALYWYRQSLGQGPEFLIYFQGTGAADDSGLPNDRFFAVRPEGSVSTLKIQRTERGDSAVYLCASSLVGARVGQFFGPGTRLTVL.

This chain joins TRBV9 and TRBJ2-1, with D unclear. Germline V gene lookup returns CDR1 SGDLS and CDR2 YYNGEE. V was pared by 0 bases and J by 9 bases, with 7 bases between. The CDR3 covers 12 residues. CDR3 bases: TGTGCCAGCAGCGTAGGAGATGGTGAGCAGTTCTTC. Translation gives CASSVGDGEQFF.

The chain uses TRBV20-1 and TRBJ1-5; 10 positions agree with TRBD1. Per germline, CDR1 DFQATT and CDR2 SNEGSKA (reference sequence). V was pared by 0 bases and J by 4 bases, with 3 bases of the junction left unmatched. There are 15 residues in the CDR3. CDR3 amino acids: CSARDLGQGNQPQHF. In nucleotides, the CDR3 is TGCAGTGCTAGAGATCTGGGACAGGGGAATCAGCCCCAGCATTTT.

V is TRBV7-2 and J is TRBJ2-1; 8 nucleotides line up with TRBD1. The CDR3 is 14 amino acids. Germline V gene data show CDR1 as SGHTA and CDR2 as FQGNSA. V lost 5 bases, J lost 7 bases, and 7 bases stayed unmatched. The CDR3 reads CASSRSQGVNEQFF. The CDR3 bases are TGTGCCAGCAGCCGCTCACAGGGGGTGAATGAGCAGTTCTTC.

V is TRBV5-5 and J is TRBJ2-2; tentatively, D is TRBD1 or TRBD2 (5 bases each). The germline gives CDR1 SGHKS, CDR2 YYEKEE (reference sequence). This CDR3 spans 19 amino acids. V lost 0 bases to trimming and J lost 1 base, with 19 bases between them. The CDR3 spells CASSLGGHIVRGNTGELFF. In DNA, the CDR3 is TGTGCCAGCAGCTTGGGGGGCCACATTGTGAGGGGGAACACCGGGGAGCTGTTTTTT.

This clonotype came up many times. The chain joins TRBV6-2 or TRBV6-3 to TRBJ2-1; D unclear. Trimming stripped 8 bases from V and 7 bases from J, with 12 bases between. The CDR3 runs 12 residues. The germline V gene encodes CDR1 MNHEY and CDR2 SVGEGT. The CDR3 DNA reads TGTGCCAGCGTATCGCCCTGGAATGAGCAGTTCTTC. It specifies CASVSPWNEQFF.